Listed here is a single T cell receptor (beta chain). What it binds is unknown. At one end the junction does not follow the germline gene, possibly because of a read error. Other DNA sequences in this sample translate to the same CDR3. The record originates from a study of cytomegalovirus exposure and HLA in healthy donors. Broader study findings: Among the sequence variants, a highly shared cluster was likely an artifact of sequencing. In a later analysis, around 18,000 TCR beta sequences were associated with HLA alleles at 0.05 false discovery rate.

The CDR3 is 15 amino acids. Per the germline V gene, CDR1 is MNHEY and CDR2 is SMNVEV (reference sequence). The PCR had 60 Vbeta and 13 Jbeta primers. Data came from immunoSEQ multiplex PCR; TCRdb stores just in-frame clones and leaves some out. The repertoire holds more than 95,000 clones, around three quarters seen once, with 13% in the top ten. The source material was PBMCs. This clonotype originated in a woman aged 40 to 49 in good health and CMV-seropositive. V usage is TRBV27 and J usage is TRBJ2-1, with 14 bases that match TRBD2. CDR3 sequence: CASSSGTSGSNEQFF. The DNA for the CDR3 is TGCGCCAGCAGTTCCGGGACTAGCGGGAGTAATGAGCAGTTCTTC.